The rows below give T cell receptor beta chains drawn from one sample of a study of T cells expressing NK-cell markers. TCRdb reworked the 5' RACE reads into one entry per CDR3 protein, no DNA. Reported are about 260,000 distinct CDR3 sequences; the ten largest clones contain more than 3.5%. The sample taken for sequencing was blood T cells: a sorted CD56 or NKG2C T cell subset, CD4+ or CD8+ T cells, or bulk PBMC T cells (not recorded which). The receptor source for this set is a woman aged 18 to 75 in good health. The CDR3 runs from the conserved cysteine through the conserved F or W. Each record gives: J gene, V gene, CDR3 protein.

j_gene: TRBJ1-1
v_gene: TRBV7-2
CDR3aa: CASSFSGVGNTEAFF

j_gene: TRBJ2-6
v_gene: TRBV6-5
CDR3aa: CASSYIRPSGANVLTF

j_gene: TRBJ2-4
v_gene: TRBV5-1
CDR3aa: CASSLSGIAKNIQYF

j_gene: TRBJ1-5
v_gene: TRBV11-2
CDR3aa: CASSLEGTGNQPQHF

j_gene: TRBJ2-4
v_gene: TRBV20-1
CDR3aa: CSARIGGRENIQYF

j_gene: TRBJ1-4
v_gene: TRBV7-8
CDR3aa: CASSSRQVGGEKLFF

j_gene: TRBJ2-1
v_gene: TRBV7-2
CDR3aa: CASSLDGTGSYNEQFF

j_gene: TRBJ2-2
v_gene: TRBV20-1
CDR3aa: CSARDLFRQSNTGELFF

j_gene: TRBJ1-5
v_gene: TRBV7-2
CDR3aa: CASSTGRSQPQHF

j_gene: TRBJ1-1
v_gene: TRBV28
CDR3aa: CASSSTVGEAFF

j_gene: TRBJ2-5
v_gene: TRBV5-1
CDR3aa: CASKSGQEGETQYF

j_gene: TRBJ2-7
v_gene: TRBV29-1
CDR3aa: CSVAVEGIIGEQYF

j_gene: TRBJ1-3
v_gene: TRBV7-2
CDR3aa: CASSHGTSGNTIYF

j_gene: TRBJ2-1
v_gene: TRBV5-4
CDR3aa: CASSSPGQGRNEQFF

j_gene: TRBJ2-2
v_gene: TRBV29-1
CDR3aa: CSVRVPGVAGELFF

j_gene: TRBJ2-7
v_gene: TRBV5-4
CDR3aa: CASSAGDRAYEQYF

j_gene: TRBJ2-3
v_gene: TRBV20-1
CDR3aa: CSASRTTSTDTQYF

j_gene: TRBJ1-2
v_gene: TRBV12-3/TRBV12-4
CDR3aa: CASSKTDNYGYTF

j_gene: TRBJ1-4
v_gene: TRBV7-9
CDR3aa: CASSLTGVNEKLFF

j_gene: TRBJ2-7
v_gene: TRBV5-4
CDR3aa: CASSVAGGREQYF

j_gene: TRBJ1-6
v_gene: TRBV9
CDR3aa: CASSVVQDSPLHF

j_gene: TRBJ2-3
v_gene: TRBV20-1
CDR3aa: CSASLPVRGRLSDTQYF

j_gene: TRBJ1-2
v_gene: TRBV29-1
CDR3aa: CSVEGGRGVFGYTF

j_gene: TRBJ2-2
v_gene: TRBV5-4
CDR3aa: CAGRWTSGLTGELFF

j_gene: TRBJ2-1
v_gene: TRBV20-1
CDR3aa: CSALRQLYYNEQFF

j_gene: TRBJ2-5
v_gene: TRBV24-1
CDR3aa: CATSAGTGVGETQYF

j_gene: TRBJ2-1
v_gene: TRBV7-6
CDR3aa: CASSLTSGSHNEQFF

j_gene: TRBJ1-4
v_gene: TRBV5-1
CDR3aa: CASSGTGGPNEKLFF

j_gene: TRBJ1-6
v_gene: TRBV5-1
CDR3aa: CASSLMGPPPLHF

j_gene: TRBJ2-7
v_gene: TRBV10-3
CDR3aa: CAISETLTGREQYF

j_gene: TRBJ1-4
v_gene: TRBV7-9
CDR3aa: CASSSGFSGEKLFF

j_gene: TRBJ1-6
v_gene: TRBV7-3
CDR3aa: CASSLTDLSDSPLHF

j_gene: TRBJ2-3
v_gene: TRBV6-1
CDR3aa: CASRTGPLTDTQYF

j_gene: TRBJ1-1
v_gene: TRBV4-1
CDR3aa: CASSQVFDRVGTEAFF

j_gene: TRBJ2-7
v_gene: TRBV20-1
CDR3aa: CSARDVGNEQYF

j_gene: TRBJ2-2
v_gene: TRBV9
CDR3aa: CASSVVGGTGELFF